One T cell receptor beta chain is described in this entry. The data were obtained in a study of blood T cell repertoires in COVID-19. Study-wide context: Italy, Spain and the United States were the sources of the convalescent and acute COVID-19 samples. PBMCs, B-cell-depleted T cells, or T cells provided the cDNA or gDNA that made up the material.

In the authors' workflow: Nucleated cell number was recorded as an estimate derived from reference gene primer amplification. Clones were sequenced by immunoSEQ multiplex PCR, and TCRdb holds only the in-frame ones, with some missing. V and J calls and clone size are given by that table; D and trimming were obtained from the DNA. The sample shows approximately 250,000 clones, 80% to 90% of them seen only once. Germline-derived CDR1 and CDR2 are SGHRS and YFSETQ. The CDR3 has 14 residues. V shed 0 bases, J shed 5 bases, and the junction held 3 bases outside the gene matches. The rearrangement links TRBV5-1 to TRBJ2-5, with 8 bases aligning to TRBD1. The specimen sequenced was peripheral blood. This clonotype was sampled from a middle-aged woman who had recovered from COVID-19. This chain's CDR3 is CASSLAGGMETQYF. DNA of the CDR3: TGCGCCAGCAGCTTGGCAGGGGGCATGGAGACCCAGTACTTC.